Shown below are 32 T cell receptor beta chains from a single sample sequenced in a study of T-cell memory formation after mild COVID-19. TCRdb processed the 5' RACE reads anew with MiXCR; each CDR3 protein has one entry. The sample has 350,000 to 550,000 distinct CDR3 sequences; 18% are singletons. What was sequenced was PBMCs or a T cell subset sorted from them (not recorded which). The source is a man younger than 30 who had mild COVID-19 (a few samples of this study predate the infection). Cell type and time point are not known.

V is TRBV19 and J is TRBJ1-4; D remains unclear. The CDR3 runs to 15 residues. Per germline, CDR1 LNHDA and CDR2 SQIVND (reference sequence). V was pared by 4 bases and J by 10 bases, with 19 bases between. The CDR3 bases are TGTGCCAGTAGTACGGAATACTCTCTGATGGGAAAACTGTTTTTT. Protein: CASSTEYSLMGKLFF.

The rearrangement joins TRBV5-1 to TRBJ2-2; D gene ambiguous. CDR3 length: 16 residues. Germline CDR1 is SGHRS and CDR2 is YFSETQ. The germline V and J ends were trimmed by 7 bases and 0 bases, with 16 bases remaining between them. The CDR3 nucleotides read TGCGCCAGCCGATCCACAGCTAATTCGAACACCGGGGAGCTGTTTTTT. Translation: CASRSTANSNTGELFF. Drawing the rest from reference TRBV5-1 and TRBJ2-2, the complete variable domain is KAGVTQTPRYLIKTRGQQVTLSCSPISGHRSVSWYQQTPGQGLQFLFEYFSETQRNKGNFPGRFSGRQFSNSRSEMNVSTLELGDSALYLCASRSTANSNTGELFFGEGSRLTVL.

The chain has TRBV19 and TRBJ1-1, with a possible D match to TRBD1 (5 bases). CDR1 is LNHDA and CDR2 is SQIVND in the germline V gene (reference sequence). V was trimmed by 7 bases and J by 1 base, leaving 10 bases between them. The CDR3 covers 13 residues. The CDR3 loop is CASKRTTNTEAFF. CDR3 coding DNA: TGTGCCAGTAAGCGGACAACGAACACTGAAGCTTTCTTT.

This rearrangement joins TRBV4-3 to TRBJ1-2, with 11 bases lining up with TRBD1. The CDR3 length is 14 residues. Trimming took 4 bases from V and 8 from J; bases not matched to a gene: 6. Germline CDR1 is LGHNA and CDR2 is YSLEER. CDR3 in amino acids: CASSPGQGARGYTF. DNA of the CDR3: TGCGCCAGCAGCCCCGGACAGGGGGCTCGAGGCTACACCTTC.

The V gene is TRBV5-1, the J gene TRBJ2-5; D unresolved. Germline values: CDR1 SGHRS, CDR2 YFSETQ. The germline V and J ends were trimmed by 8 bases and 4 bases, with 18 bases remaining between them. The CDR3 length is 14 residues. Written as DNA, the CDR3 is TGCGCCAGAAGCCCTCTTGGGGTACCAGAGACCCAGTACTTC. Its translation is CARSPLGVPETQYF.

In its sample, this clonotype was seen many times. The chain carries TRBV27 and TRBJ2-7, with D maybe TRBD1 (5 bases). V shed 7 bases and J shed 4 bases, with 26 bases lying between them. Germline values: CDR1 MNHEY, CDR2 SMNVEV (reference sequence). This CDR3 comprises 17 residues. CDR3 sequence: CASKGRVPRTLAYEQYF. The CDR3 DNA follows: TGTGCCAGCAAGGGCAGGGTCCCTCGTACCCTTGCTTACGAGCAGTACTTC.

The chain links TRBV5-1 to TRBJ2-1; 8 nucleotides align to TRBD1. The CDR3 spans 16 residues. The V gene's germline CDR1 is SGHRS and CDR2 YFSETQ. The ends lost 5 bases at V and 1 base at J; junction bases unmatched: 8. CDR3 DNA sequence: TGCGCCAGCAGGTTACGAGGACAGGGATCCTACAATGAGCAGTTCTTC. As protein: CASRLRGQGSYNEQFF.

This clonotype was counted between two and nine times. This chain joins TRBV10-3 and TRBJ2-5, with 8 bases fitting TRBD1. Germline-derived CDR1 and CDR2 are ENHRY and SYGVKD. The trim removed 9 bases at V and 1 base at J, leaving 7 bases unmatched. The CDR3 sequence is 14 residues long. The CDR3 region has the DNA TGTGCCATTCAGGGGGCCCGCGGCCAAGAGACCCAGTACTTC. Protein sequence: CAIQGARGQETQYF.

This chain joins TRBV7-9 and TRBJ2-7; D is unresolved. Germline values: CDR1 SEHNR, CDR2 FQNEAQ (reference sequence). The V and J ends lost 4 bases and 6 bases respectively, with 10 bases between them. CDR3 length equals 12 residues. The CDR3 protein is CASSYGLVEQYF. CDR3 DNA sequence: TGTGCCAGCAGCTACGGGTTGGTCGAGCAGTACTTC.

This clonotype was picked up a small number of times. The chain carries TRBV4-2 and TRBJ2-3, with 9 positions matching TRBD1. Germline CDR1 reads LGHNA; CDR2 reads YNFKEQ. This CDR3 is 18 amino acids long. V dropped 4 bases and J dropped 3; count of bases not matched to a gene: 14. The CDR3: CASSLKGARDRETDTQYF. The CDR3 nucleotides read TGTGCCAGCAGCCTTAAAGGTGCGCGGGACAGGGAGACAGATACGCAGTATTTT.

This chain uses TRBV12-3 or TRBV12-4 with TRBJ1-1; D gene ambiguous. The CDR3 loop spans 14 amino acids. The V and J ends lost 5 bases and 4 bases respectively, with 14 bases between them. As DNA, the CDR3 is TGTGCCAGCAGTGAAGGGTCGGAGGGCACTGAAGCTTTCTTT. It yields the protein CASSEGSEGTEAFF.

This clonotype was seen a few times. CDR3 in DNA: TGTGCCAGCAGTTTAGAGCTTCATGGCTACACCTTC. This gives the protein CASSLELHGYTF. The J gene is TRBJ1-2, the V gene TRBV12-3 or TRBV12-4; D is ambiguous. The CDR3 runs 12 residues. The germline V and J ends were trimmed by 1 base and 6 bases, with 6 bases remaining between them.

This clonotype was recorded many times. The chain links TRBV5-1 to TRBJ2-1; D may be TRBD2 (6 bases). From germline, CDR1 is SGHRS and CDR2 YFSETQ. The CDR3 covers 14 residues. The germline V and J ends were trimmed by 4 bases and 3 bases, with 11 bases remaining between them. CDR3 in amino acids: CASSTASDYNEQFF. The DNA for the CDR3 is TGCGCCAGCAGCACCGCTAGCGACTACAATGAGCAGTTCTTC. Drawing the rest from reference TRBV5-1 and TRBJ2-1, the complete variable domain is KAGVTQTPRYLIKTRGQQVTLSCSPISGHRSVSWYQQTPGQGLQFLFEYFSETQRNKGNFPGRFSGRQFSNSRSEMNVSTLELGDSALYLCASSTASDYNEQFFGPGTRLTVL.

This rearrangement joins TRBV12-5 to TRBJ2-7; D remains ambiguous. Trimming took off 1 base at V and 1 base at J, with 11 bases between the two ends. Germline CDR1 LGHNT, CDR2 FRNRAP. The CDR3 runs 15 residues. Here the CDR3 reads CASGLARGVSYEQYF. CDR3 DNA: TGTGCTAGTGGTTTGGCCCGAGGTGTTTCCTACGAGCAGTACTTC.

The chain is built from TRBV11-2 and TRBJ2-2; D may be TRBD1 (5 bases). The V gene's germline CDR1 is SGHAT and CDR2 FQNNGV. This CDR3 is built from 16 residues. V lost 1 base, J lost 3 bases, and 12 bases lay in between. In DNA form, the CDR3 reads TGTGCCAGCAGCTTAGTGGGCAGGGCCGACACCGGGGAGCTGTTTTTT. The encoded protein is CASSLVGRADTGELFF.

A few counts support this clonotype. V is TRBV12-5 and J is TRBJ2-6; perhaps TRBD1 as D (6 bases). Germline V lookup: CDR1 LGHNT, CDR2 FRNRAP. CDR3 size: 17 residues. V was cut by 4 bases and J by 0 bases, with 13 bases left in between. The CDR3 DNA reads as TGTGCTAGTGGTTGGGGACACCTGGCCTCTGGGGCCAACGTCCTGACTTTC. Amino acid sequence: CASGWGHLASGANVLTF.

V is TRBV19 and J is TRBJ2-1, with 8 bases lining up with TRBD2. The CDR3 sequence is 16 residues long. Trimming at V came to 0 bases and at J to 0 bases, leaving 1 base not matched to a gene. Germline V lookup: CDR1 LNHDA, CDR2 SQIVND (reference sequence). CDR3 sequence (DNA): TGTGCCAGTAGTATAGATAGCGGGACCTCCTACAATGAGCAGTTCTTC. It is translated as CASSIDSGTSYNEQFF.

Turning to this clonotype: Likely a read error: the CDR3 ends without its conserved phenylalanine or tryptophan. The chain links TRBV2 to TRBJ2-1, with 15 bases matching TRBD2. With 6 bases clipped from V and 0 bases from J, the junction kept 6 bases outside the gene matches. The germline CDR1 and CDR2 sequences are SNHLY and FYNNEI. This CDR3 is 18 amino acids long. CDR3 sequence reads: CASRPGLAGGSSYNEQFL. As DNA, the CDR3 is TGTGCCAGCAGGCCGGGACTAGCGGGGGGAAGCTCCTACAATGAGCAGTTCTTA.

This rearrangement joins TRBV9 to TRBJ2-7; D gene ambiguous. Germline CDR1 is SGDLS and CDR2 is YYNGEE. The CDR3 is made up of 12 amino acids. Trimming cost V 1 base and J 3 bases, with 5 bases left between them. The DNA for the CDR3 is TGTGCCAGCAGCGTATCCGACTACGAGCAGTACTTC. Amino acid sequence: CASSVSDYEQYF.

This clonotype has just a few counts. The genes are TRBV7-9 and TRBJ1-5; D is unresolved. This CDR3 region has 17 residues. In germline, CDR1 is SEHNR, CDR2 FQNEAQ (reference sequence). V dropped 5 bases and J dropped 2 bases, with 19 bases sitting between them. The CDR3 region has the DNA TGTGCCAGCAGCCCAGGACTCTCGCCTAAGGGCAATCAGCCCCAGCATTTT. It is translated as CASSPGLSPKGNQPQHF.

J is TRBJ2-7 and V is TRBV10-1; 8 bases are shared with TRBD2. The CDR3 runs to 14 residues. V was pared by 3 bases and J by 2 bases, with 3 bases of the junction left unmatched. Germline lookup yields CDR1 WNHNN and CDR2 SYGVQD (reference sequence). CDR3 region: CASSEAGAAYEQYF. The CDR3 DNA is TGCGCCAGCAGTGAAGCGGGGGCAGCCTACGAGCAGTACTTC.

The chain links TRBV2 to TRBJ2-1, with D perhaps TRBD1 (5 bases). The V end lost 8 bases, the J end lost 8 bases, and 16 bases lay between the germline ends. Germline V gene lookup returns CDR1 SNHLY and CDR2 FYNNEI. The CDR3 is made up of 13 amino acids. CDR3 sequence (DNA): TGTGCCAGCGGATACGCAGGGTACGATGAGCAGTTCTTC. It yields the protein CASGYAGYDEQFF. The complete variable domain, with remaining parts taken from reference TRBV2 and TRBJ2-1, reads EPEVTQTPSHQVTQMGQEVILRCVPISNHLYFYWYRQILGQKVEFLVSFYNNEISEKSEIFDDQFSVERPDGSNFTLKIRSTKLEDSAMYFCASGYAGYDEQFFGPGTRLTVL.

The rearrangement uses TRBV11-3 and TRBJ2-1; 9 positions agree with TRBD2. Germline CDR1 and CDR2: SGHNT and YENEEA. The CDR3 is made up of 16 amino acids. V was clipped by 1 base and J by 9 bases; unmatched bases: 10. The CDR3 nucleotides read TGTGCCAGCAGCTTAGGAGGCGGGGGGGGCCCAGGTGAGCAGTTCTTC. Encoded protein: CASSLGGGGGPGEQFF.

The V call is TRBV5-1, the J call TRBJ2-5, with 9 bases identical to TRBD2. There are 16 residues in the CDR3. The V and J ends lost 2 bases and 2 bases, in that order; junction bases with no gene match: 7. Germline V CDR1 and CDR2: SGHRS, YFSETQ. CDR3 nucleotides: TGCGCCAGCAGCTTCAATAGCGGGGGAGCTCAAGAGACCCAGTACTTC. Protein product: CASSFNSGGAQETQYF.

A few counts support this clonotype. This rearrangement joins TRBV7-9 to TRBJ1-2; D is ambiguous. Trimming left V 0 bases short and J 1 base short, with 12 bases between. Germline values: CDR1 SEHNR, CDR2 FQNEAQ (reference sequence). This CDR3 has 16 amino acids. The CDR3 bases are TGTGCCAGCAGCTTAGCGTTGAAGGAGCTTAACTATGGCTACACCTTC. Amino acids: CASSLALKELNYGYTF.

This clonotype was seen at least ten times. CDR3 residues: CAISESATVTDTQYF. CDR3 in DNA: TGTGCCATCAGTGAGTCGGCAACCGTAACAGATACGCAGTATTTT. This chain links TRBV10-3 with TRBJ2-3; D ambiguous. The CDR3 is made up of 15 amino acids. Trimming removed 0 bases at V and 3 bases at J, with 10 bases between. Germline CDR1 ENHRY, CDR2 SYGVKD.

This chain joins TRBV4-1 and TRBJ2-1, with D possibly TRBD2 on 5 matching bases. This CDR3 contains 15 residues. With 2 bases removed from V and 6 bases from J, the gap between germline ends came to 14 bases. Germline V lookup: CDR1 MGHRA, CDR2 YSYEKL. The CDR3: CASSQPRGLLNEQFF. In nucleotides, the CDR3 is TGCGCCAGCAGCCAACCCCGAGGACTTCTCAATGAGCAGTTCTTC.

This clonotype came up a few times. This rearrangement joins TRBV5-1 to TRBJ2-1; D call uncertain. The CDR3 consists of 14 residues. Trimming cost V 0 bases and J 7 bases, with 11 bases left between them. Germline assignment: CDR1 SGHRS and CDR2 YFSETQ. The CDR3 spells CASSLDSVWNEQFF. The CDR3 DNA reads TGCGCCAGCAGCTTGGATTCTGTGTGGAATGAGCAGTTCTTC.

The chain has TRBV10-2 and TRBJ2-3; TRBD2 aligns across 8 bases. CDR1 and CDR2 from the germline V gene are WSHSY and SAAADI. The V segment lost 7 bases and the J segment 4 bases; nucleotides outside the gene matches: 7. This CDR3 region has 14 residues. CDR3 sequence (DNA): TGCGCCAGCACCCGGACTAGCTCAGCAGATACGCAGTATTTT. Protein product: CASTRTSSADTQYF.

This clonotype was observed a handful of times. The chain joins TRBV6-2 or TRBV6-3 to TRBJ2-2; D remains unclear. The germline CDR1 and CDR2 sequences are MNHEY and SVGEGT. The CDR3 is made up of 14 amino acids. Trimming took 2 bases from V and 8 from J, leaving 12 bases between them. The CDR3 DNA reads as TGTGCCAGCAGTTACGTGGCCCGCAGAGGGGAGCTGTTTTTT. Translation: CASSYVARRGELFF.

V usage is TRBV7-9 and J usage is TRBJ2-7; D may be TRBD2 (6 bases). Trimming left V 4 bases short and J 6 bases short, with 10 bases between. CDR1 is SEHNR, CDR2 FQNEAQ, per germline (reference sequence). The CDR3 spans 12 residues. CDR3 sequence: CASSWGRLEQYF. CDR3 bases: TGTGCCAGCAGCTGGGGGAGGCTCGAGCAGTACTTC. Full variable domain (outside the CDR3, taken from reference TRBV7-9 and TRBJ2-7): DTGVSQNPRHKITKRGQNVTFRCDPISEHNRLYWYRQTLGQGPEFLTYFQNEAQLEKSRLLSDRFSAERPKGSFSTLEIQRTEQGDSAMYLCASSWGRLEQYFGPGTRLTVT.

V gene TRBV6-4 combines with J gene TRBJ1-2, with D unclear. V was trimmed by 3 bases and J by 0 bases, leaving 23 bases between them. The CDR3 totals 19 residues. The V gene's germline CDR1 is MRHNA and CDR2 SNTAGT. For the CDR3, the DNA is TGTGCCAGCAGTGAGGCGTCGATTACGTTTCCAAGACCTAACTATGGCTACACCTTC. Protein product: CASSEASITFPRPNYGYTF.